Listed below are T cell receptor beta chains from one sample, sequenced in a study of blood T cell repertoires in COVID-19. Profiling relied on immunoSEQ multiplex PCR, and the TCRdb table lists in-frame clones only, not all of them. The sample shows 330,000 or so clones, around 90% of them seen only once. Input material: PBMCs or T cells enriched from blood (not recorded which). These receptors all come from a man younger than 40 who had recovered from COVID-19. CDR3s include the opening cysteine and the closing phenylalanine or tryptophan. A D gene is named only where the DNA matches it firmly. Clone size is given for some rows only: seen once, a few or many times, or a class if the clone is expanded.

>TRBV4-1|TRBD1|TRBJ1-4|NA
TGCGCCAGCAGCCAGGGACAGACAGGGGCCCCTGAAAAACTGTTTTTT
CASSQGQTGAPEKLFF
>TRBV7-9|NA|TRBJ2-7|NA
TGTGCCAGCAGCGTACAATACGAGCAGTACTTC
CASSVQYEQYF
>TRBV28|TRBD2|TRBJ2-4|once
TGTGCCAGCAGTTTCGGACTAGCGATATTAGGCAAAAACATTCAGTACTTC
CASSFGLAILGKNIQYF
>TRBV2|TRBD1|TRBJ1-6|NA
TGTGCCAGCAGTACCGACAGGGGTGATTCACCCCTCCACTTT
CASSTDRGDSPLHF
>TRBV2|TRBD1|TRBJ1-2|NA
TGTGCCAGTCACCCAGGACAGGCCTATGGCTACACCTTC
CASHPGQAYGYTF
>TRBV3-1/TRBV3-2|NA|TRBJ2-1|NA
TGTGCCAGCAGCCCAGTCGTGGGGGCTGATGAGCAGTTCTTC
CASSPVVGADEQFF
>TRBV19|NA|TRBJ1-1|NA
TGTGCCAGCATCCGAAAGAATGGAGGCACTGAAGCTTTCTTT
CASIRKNGGTEAFF
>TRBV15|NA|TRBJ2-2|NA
TGTGCCACCATGCGTTTGGGGGCAAACACCGGGGAGCTGTTTTTT
CATMRLGANTGELFF
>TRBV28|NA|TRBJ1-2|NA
TGTGCCAGCAACCCAGCGGCGGGGGCAGCCCATGGCTACACCTTC
CASNPAAGAAHGYTF
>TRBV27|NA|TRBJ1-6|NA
TGTGCCAGCAGTGCCAGGGGCGCCTATAATTCACCCCTCCACTTT
CASSARGAYNSPLHF
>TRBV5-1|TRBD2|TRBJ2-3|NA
TGCGCCAGCAGCATAGGACTAGCGGGGGGGACAGATACGCAGTATTTT
CASSIGLAGGTDTQYF
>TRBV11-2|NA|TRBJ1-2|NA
TGTGCCAGCAGCTTAGATGCAGTTGACTATGGCTACACCTTC
CASSLDAVDYGYTF
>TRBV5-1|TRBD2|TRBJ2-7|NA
TGCGCCAGCACCGTCGGGGGGAACTCCTACGAGCAGTACTTC
CASTVGGNSYEQYF
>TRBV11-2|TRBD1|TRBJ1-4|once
TGTGCCAGCAGCTTCGACGGGACAGGGGGTGAAAAACTGTTTTTT
CASSFDGTGGEKLFF
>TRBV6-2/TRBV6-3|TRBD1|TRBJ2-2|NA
TGTGCCAGCAGCAAACAGGGGTTTGGATTTACCGGGGAGCTGTTTTTT
CASSKQGFGFTGELFF
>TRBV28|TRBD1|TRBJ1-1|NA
TGTGCCAGCTTGCGACAGGGAATGAACACTGAAGCTTTCTTT
CASLRQGMNTEAFF
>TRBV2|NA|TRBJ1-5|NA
TGTGCCAGCAGTGAAGCGCTGGGGGCAGTTCAGCCCCAGCATTTT
CASSEALGAVQPQHF
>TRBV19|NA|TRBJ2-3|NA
TGTGCCAGTAGTATCGGGCAGACAGTTCTTGATACGCAGTATTTT
CASSIGQTVLDTQYF
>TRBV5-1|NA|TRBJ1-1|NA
TGCGCCAGCAGCTTGGTCGTAGGGCGGGGGTACACTGAAGCTTTCTTT
CASSLVVGRGYTEAFF
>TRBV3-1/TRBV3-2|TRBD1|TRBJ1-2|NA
TGTGCCAGCAGCCCTACTGGCGGGACAGCCCGGTTAGGTGGCTACACCTTC
CASSPTGGTARLGGYTF
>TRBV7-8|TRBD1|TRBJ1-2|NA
TGTGCCAGCAGCTTCGGGACAGACCTTCGGGGCTACACCTTC
CASSFGTDLRGYTF
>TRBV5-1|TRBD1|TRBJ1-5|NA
TGCGCCAGCAGCCCCGGGACAGGGAGATATCAGCCCCAGCATTTT
CASSPGTGRYQPQHF
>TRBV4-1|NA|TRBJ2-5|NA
TGCGCCAGCAGCCAGGCCCATACTACTGGTCAAGAGACCCAGTACTTC
CASSQAHTTGQETQYF
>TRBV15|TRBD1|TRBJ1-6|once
TGTGCCACCAGCAGTACAGGGGCCTTCTATAATTCACCCCTCCACTTT
CATSSTGAFYNSPLHF
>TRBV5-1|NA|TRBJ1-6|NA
TGCGCCAGCAGCTTGGCCGGGGGGACGGGATCACCCCTCCACTTT
CASSLAGGTGSPLHF
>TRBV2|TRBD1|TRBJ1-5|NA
TGTGCCAGCAGTGGGACAGGAGGTCCTAATCAGCCCCAGCATTTT
CASSGTGGPNQPQHF
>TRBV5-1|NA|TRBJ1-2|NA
TGCGCCAGCAGCTTGGAACGGTATGGCTACACCTTC
CASSLERYGYTF
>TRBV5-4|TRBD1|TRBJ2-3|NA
TGTGCCAGCAGCTTGGGAGTCAGGGGGCGTAGAGATACGCAGTATTTT
CASSLGVRGRRDTQYF
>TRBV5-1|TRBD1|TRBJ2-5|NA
TGCGCCAGCAGCCCGGGACAGGCCCAAGAGACCCAGTACTTC
CASSPGQAQETQYF